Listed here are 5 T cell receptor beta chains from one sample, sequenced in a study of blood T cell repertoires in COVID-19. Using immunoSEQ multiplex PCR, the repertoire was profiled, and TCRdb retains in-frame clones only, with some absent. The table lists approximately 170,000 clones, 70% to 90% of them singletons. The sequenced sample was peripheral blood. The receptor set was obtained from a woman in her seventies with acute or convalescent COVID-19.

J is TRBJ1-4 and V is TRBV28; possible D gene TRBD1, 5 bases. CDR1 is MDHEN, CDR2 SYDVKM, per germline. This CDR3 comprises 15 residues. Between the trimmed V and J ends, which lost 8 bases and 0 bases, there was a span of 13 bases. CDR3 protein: CASFRGGTTNEKLFF. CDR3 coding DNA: TGTGCCAGCTTCCGCGGGGGGACAACTAATGAAAAACTGTTTTTT.

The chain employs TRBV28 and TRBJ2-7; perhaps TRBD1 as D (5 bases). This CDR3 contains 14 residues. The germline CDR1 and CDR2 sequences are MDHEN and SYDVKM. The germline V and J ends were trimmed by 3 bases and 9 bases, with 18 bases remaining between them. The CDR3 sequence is CASSLVTGFLGQYF. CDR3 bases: TGTGCCAGCAGTTTGGTAACAGGTTTTTTAGGGCAGTACTTC. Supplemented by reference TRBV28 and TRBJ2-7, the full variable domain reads DVKVTQSSRYLVKRTGEKVFLECVQDMDHENMFWYRQDPGLGLRLIYFSYDVKMKEKGDIPEGYSVSREKKERFSLILESASTNQTSMYLCASSLVTGFLGQYFGPGTRLTVT.

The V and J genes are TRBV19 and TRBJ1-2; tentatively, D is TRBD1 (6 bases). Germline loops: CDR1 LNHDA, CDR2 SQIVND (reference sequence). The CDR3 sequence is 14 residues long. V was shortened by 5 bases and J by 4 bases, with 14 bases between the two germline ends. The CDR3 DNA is TGTGCCAGTAGTCCCCCCGGACAGTTCTATGGCTACACCTTC. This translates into CASSPPGQFYGYTF.

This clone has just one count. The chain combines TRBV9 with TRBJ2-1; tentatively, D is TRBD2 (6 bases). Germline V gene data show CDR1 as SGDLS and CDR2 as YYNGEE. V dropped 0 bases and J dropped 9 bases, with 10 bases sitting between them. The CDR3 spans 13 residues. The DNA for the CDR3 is TGTGCCAGCAGCGTAGCTTTGGAGGGTGAGCAGTTCTTC. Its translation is CASSVALEGEQFF.

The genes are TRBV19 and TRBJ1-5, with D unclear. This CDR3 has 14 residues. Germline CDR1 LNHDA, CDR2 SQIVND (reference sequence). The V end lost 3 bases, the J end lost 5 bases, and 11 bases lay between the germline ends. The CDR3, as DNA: TGTGCCAGTAGTATTCAGGCTTTAGATCAGCCCCAGCATTTT. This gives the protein CASSIQALDQPQHF.